These 6 T cell receptor beta chains were all obtained from the same sample, sequenced in a study of OX40 agonist ivuxolimab in advanced cancers. Sequenced by immunoSEQ multiplex PCR; TCRdb stores in-frame clones only, minus some. Of 39,000 or so clones listed, 87% are singletons. The sequences come from CD4+ or CD8+ T cells sorted from blood, collected in a trial of the OX40 agonist ivuxolimab. The receptors here all came from an adult with an advanced solid tumor such as melanoma, head and neck, liver or kidney cancer.

The rearrangement links TRBV7-9 to TRBJ2-7; D remains unclear. CDR3 length: 14 amino acids. From germline, CDR1 is SEHNR and CDR2 FQNEAQ (reference sequence). V lost 2 bases and J 3 bases, leaving 11 bases between the germline ends. The CDR3 region is CASSLRTANYEQYF. The CDR3 region has the DNA TGTGCCAGCAGCTTACGCACAGCCAACTACGAGCAGTACTTC.

This rearrangement joins TRBV2 to TRBJ1-5, with D possibly TRBD1 on 6 matching bases. V lost 6 bases, J lost 2 bases, and 17 bases lay in between. CDR1 and CDR2 (germline): SNHLY, FYNNEI. The CDR3 runs to 16 residues. The CDR3 coding sequence is TGTGCCAGCAGGGAGGAGACCAGGGGAGGCAATCAGCCCCAGCATTTT. It specifies CASREETRGGNQPQHF.

V is TRBV25-1 and J is TRBJ2-1; TRBD2 agrees at 9 bases. The germline gives CDR1 MGHDK, CDR2 SYGVNS. The CDR3 has 14 residues. Trimming at V came to 7 bases and at J to 2 bases, leaving 3 bases not matched to a gene. In DNA, the CDR3 is TGTGCCAGCAAACTAGCGGGCGCCTACAATGAGCAGTTCTTC. Translating gives CASKLAGAYNEQFF.

In this sample, this clone turned up once. V gene TRBV5-6 combines with J gene TRBJ2-7; D perhaps matches TRBD1 (6 bases). The germline gives CDR1 SGHDT, CDR2 YYEEEE. With 5 bases removed from V and 1 base from J, the gap between germline ends came to 13 bases. The CDR3 is made up of 14 amino acids. The CDR3, as DNA: TGTGCCAGCAGTCAAGCCGGGACATCCTACGAGCAGTACTTC. Translating gives CASSQAGTSYEQYF. Supplemented by reference TRBV5-6 and TRBJ2-7, the full variable domain reads DAGVTQSPTHLIKTRGQQVTLRCSPKSGHDTVSWYQQALGQGPQFIFQYYEEEERQRGNFPDRFSGHQFPNYSSELNVNALLLGDSALYLCASSQAGTSYEQYFGPGTRLTVT.

The chain employs TRBV5-1 and TRBJ1-2; perhaps TRBD1 as D (5 bases). CDR3 length: 15 residues. V was trimmed by 4 bases and J by 5 bases, leaving 18 bases between them. Germline assignment: CDR1 SGHRS and CDR2 YFSETQ. The CDR3 bases are TGCGCCAGCAGCCCTACATTGGGGGAGGTTTATGGCTACACCTTC. Amino acid sequence: CASSPTLGEVYGYTF.

The chain joins TRBV6-6 to TRBJ2-2; 9 bases agree with TRBD2. Germline-derived CDR1 and CDR2 are MNHNY and SVGAGI (reference sequence). The CDR3 covers 13 residues. Trimming took 11 bases from V and 5 from J; bases not matched to a gene: 6. This CDR3 reads CAGQTSGTGELFF. CDR3 sequence (DNA): TGTGCCGGGCAGACTAGCGGTACCGGGGAGCTGTTTTTT.